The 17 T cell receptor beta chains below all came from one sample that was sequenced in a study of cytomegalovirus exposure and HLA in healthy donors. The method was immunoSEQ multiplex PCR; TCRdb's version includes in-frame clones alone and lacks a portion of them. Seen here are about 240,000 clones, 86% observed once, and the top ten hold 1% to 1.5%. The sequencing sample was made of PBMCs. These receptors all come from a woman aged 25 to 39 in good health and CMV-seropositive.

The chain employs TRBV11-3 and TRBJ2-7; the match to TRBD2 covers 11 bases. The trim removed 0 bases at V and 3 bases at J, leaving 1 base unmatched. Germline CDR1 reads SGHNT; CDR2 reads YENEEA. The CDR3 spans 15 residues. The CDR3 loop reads CASSLDTSGSYEQYF. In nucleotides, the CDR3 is TGTGCCAGCAGCTTAGATACTAGCGGGAGCTACGAGCAGTACTTC. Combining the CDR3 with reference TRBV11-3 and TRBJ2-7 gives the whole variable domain EAGVVQSPRYKIIEKKQPVAFWCNPISGHNTLYWYLQNLGQGPELLIRYENEEAVDDSQLPKDRFSAERLKGVDSTLKIQPAELGDSAVYLCASSLDTSGSYEQYFGPGTRLTVT.

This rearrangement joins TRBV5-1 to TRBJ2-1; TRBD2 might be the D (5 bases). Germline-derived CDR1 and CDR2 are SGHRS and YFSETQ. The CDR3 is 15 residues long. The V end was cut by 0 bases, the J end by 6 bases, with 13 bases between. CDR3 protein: CASSLGTGKGNEQFF. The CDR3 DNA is TGCGCCAGCAGCTTGGGGACGGGAAAGGGCAATGAGCAGTTCTTC.

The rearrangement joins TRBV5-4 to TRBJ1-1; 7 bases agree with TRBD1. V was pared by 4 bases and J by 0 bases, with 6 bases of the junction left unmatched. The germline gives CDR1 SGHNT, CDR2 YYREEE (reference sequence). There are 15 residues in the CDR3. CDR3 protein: CASSKGALMNTEAFF. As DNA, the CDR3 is TGTGCCAGCAGCAAGGGGGCTTTAATGAACACTGAAGCTTTCTTT.

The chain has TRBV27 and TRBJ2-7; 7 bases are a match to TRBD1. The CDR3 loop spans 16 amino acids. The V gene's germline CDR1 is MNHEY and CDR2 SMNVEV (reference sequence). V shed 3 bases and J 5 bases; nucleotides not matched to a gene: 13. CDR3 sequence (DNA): TGTGCCAGCAGTTTTGAAGGGGGCCTCGTAAGTCACGAGCAGTACTTC. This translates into CASSFEGGLVSHEQYF.

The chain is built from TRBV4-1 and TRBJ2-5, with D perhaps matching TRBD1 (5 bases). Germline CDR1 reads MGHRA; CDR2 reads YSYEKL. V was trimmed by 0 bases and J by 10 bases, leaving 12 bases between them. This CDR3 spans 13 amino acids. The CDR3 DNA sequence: TGCGCCAGCAGCCAAGAAAGGGGATTGATCCAGTACTTC. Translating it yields CASSQERGLIQYF.

This CDR3 is CASSSGTSGSPSYEQYF. CDR3 DNA: TGCGCCAGCAGCTCTGGGACTAGCGGGAGCCCATCCTACGAGCAGTACTTC. The chain joins TRBV5-1 to TRBJ2-7; 14 bases align to TRBD2. The CDR3 is made up of 17 amino acids. Germline CDR1 and CDR2: SGHRS and YFSETQ. V lost 3 bases and J lost 1; bases outside the gene matches: 6.

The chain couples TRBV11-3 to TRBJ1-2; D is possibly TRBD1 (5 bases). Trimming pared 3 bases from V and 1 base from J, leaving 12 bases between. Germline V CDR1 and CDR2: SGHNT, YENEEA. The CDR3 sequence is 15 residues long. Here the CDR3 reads CASSFDSSLNYGYTF. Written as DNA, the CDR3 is TGTGCCAGCAGCTTCGACAGCTCCCTTAACTATGGCTACACCTTC. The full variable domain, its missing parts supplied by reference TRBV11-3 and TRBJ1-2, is EAGVVQSPRYKIIEKKQPVAFWCNPISGHNTLYWYLQNLGQGPELLIRYENEEAVDDSQLPKDRFSAERLKGVDSTLKIQPAELGDSAVYLCASSFDSSLNYGYTFGSGTRLTVV.

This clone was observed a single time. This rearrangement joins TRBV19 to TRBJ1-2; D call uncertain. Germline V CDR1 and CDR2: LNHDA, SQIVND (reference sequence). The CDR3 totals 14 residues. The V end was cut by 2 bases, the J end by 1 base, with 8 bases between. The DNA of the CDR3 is TGTGCCAGTAGTATAAGTACAGTTAACTATGGCTACACCTTC. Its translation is CASSISTVNYGYTF.

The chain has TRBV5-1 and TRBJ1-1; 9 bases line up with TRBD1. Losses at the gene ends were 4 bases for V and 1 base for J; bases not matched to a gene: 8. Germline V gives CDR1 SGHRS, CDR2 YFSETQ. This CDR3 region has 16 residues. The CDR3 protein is CASSPGQGHTNTEAFF. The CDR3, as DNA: TGCGCCAGCAGCCCGGGACAGGGTCATACGAACACTGAAGCTTTCTTT. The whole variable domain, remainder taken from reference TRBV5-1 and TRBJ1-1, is KAGVTQTPRYLIKTRGQQVTLSCSPISGHRSVSWYQQTPGQGLQFLFEYFSETQRNKGNFPGRFSGRQFSNSRSEMNVSTLELGDSALYLCASSPGQGHTNTEAFFGQGTRLTVV.

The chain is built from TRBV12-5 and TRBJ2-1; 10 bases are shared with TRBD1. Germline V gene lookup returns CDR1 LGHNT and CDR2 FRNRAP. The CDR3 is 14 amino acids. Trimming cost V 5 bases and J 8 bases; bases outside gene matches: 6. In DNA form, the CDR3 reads TGTGCTAGTGGTCCAGGGACAGGGGAGGATGAGCAGTTCTTC. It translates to CASGPGTGEDEQFF.

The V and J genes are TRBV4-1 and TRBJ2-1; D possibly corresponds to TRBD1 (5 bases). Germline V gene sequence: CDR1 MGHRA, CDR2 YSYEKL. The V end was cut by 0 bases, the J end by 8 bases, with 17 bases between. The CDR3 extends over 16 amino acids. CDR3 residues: CASSQERQMVGDEQFF. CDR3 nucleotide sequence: TGCGCCAGCAGCCAAGAGAGGCAGATGGTAGGGGATGAGCAGTTCTTC.

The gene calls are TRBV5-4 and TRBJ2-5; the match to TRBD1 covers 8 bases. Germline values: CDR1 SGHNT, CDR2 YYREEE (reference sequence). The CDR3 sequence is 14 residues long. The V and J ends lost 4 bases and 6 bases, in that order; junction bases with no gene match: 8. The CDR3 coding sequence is TGTGCCAGCAGCGCTAAGACAGGGGAGCAGACCCAGTACTTC. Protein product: CASSAKTGEQTQYF.

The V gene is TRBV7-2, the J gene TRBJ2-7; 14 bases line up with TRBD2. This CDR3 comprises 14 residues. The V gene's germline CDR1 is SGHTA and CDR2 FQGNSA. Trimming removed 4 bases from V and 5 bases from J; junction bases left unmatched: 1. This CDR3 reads CASSWGLAGDEQYF. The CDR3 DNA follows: TGTGCCAGCAGCTGGGGACTAGCGGGAGACGAGCAGTACTTC.

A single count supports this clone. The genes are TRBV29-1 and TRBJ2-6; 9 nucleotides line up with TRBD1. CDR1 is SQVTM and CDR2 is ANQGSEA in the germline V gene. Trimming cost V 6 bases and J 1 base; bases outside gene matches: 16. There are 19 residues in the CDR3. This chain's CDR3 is CSVDRGTGSGVSGANVLTF. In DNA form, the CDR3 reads TGCAGCGTCGACCGTGGGACAGGGTCAGGGGTGTCTGGGGCCAACGTCCTGACTTTC.

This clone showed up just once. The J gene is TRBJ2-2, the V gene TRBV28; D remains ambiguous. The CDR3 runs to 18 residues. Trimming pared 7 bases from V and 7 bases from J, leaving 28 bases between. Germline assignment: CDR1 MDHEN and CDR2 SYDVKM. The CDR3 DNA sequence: TGTGCCAGCATCTTTCCCGAACACCGGCTAGTTTTAGGCGGGGAGCTGTTTTTT. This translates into CASIFPEHRLVLGGELFF.

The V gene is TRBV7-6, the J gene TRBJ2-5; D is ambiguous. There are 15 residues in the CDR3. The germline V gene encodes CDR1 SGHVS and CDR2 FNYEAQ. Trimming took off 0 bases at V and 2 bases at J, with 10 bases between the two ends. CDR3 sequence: CASSLAVTAQETQYF. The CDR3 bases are TGTGCCAGCAGCTTAGCGGTTACAGCACAAGAGACCCAGTACTTC.

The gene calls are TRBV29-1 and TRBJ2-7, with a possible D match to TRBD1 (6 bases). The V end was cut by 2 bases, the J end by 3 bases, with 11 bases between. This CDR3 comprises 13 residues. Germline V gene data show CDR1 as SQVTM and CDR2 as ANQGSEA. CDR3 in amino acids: CSVERTEDYEQYF. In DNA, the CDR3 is TGCAGCGTTGAACGGACAGAAGACTACGAGCAGTACTTC.